Listed here is a single T cell receptor (beta chain). Its antigen remains unidentified. Sequenced by immunoSEQ multiplex PCR; TCRdb stores in-frame clones only, minus some. This sample has about 130,000 clones, with approximately 84% found just once. The data derive from a study of cytomegalovirus exposure and HLA in healthy donors. Study-wide background: The 100 to 150 validation repertoires were reported in a later analysis to have been generated on the same platform as the roughly 720 first-cohort repertoires. Study outcomes and limitations: Investigators reported more than 150 TCR beta chains as tied to cytomegalovirus. Reports showed the classifier diagnosing cytomegalovirus status with high specificity and sensitivity. The dataset shows that most TCR sequences were rare, while some public TCRs occurred in many donors.

Sequencing was performed on PBMCs. The receptor was derived from a man aged 30 to 39 in good health and CMV-seropositive.

The CDR3 DNA reads as TGTGCCAGTAGTGATGGACGGGACAGGGGGCTCCCCGGGGAGCTGTTTTTT. It specifies CASSDGRDRGLPGELFF. The chain joins TRBV19 to TRBJ2-2; the match to TRBD1 covers 12 bases. The CDR3 spans 17 residues. Germline assignment: CDR1 LNHDA and CDR2 SQIVND (reference sequence). J was trimmed by 6 bases and V by 5 bases; bases with no gene match: 10.